This is a list of T cell receptor beta chains from one sample in a study of regulatory T cells in long-lasting Graves disease. TCRdb recomputed calls from the multiplex PCR reads with MiXCR, one row per CDR3 protein. Here the sample spans about 370,000 distinct CDR3 sequences, 15% to 19% being singletons. The specimen comprised peripheral blood mononuclear cells (PBMCs), sampled at new diagnosis, from a patient treated with antithyroid drugs. The receptors shown here come from a female donor with Graves disease. Both conserved end residues are part of each CDR3.

TRBJ2-1	TRBV9	CASSPREGAYNEQFF
TRBJ1-2	TRBV12-3/TRBV12-4	CASSSGQASYYGYTF
TRBJ2-3	TRBV6-1	CASSEYGHLTSTDTQYF
TRBJ2-3	TRBV6-1	CASSEHSASGGADTQYF
TRBJ1-6	TRBV9	CASSKGSNNSPLHF
TRBJ1-1	TRBV15	CATSRETDTRAFF
TRBJ2-5	TRBV27	CASSDTGPPVAETQYF
TRBJ1-1	TRBV2	CASSESGGNTEAFF
TRBJ2-3	TRBV20-1	CSARKTRSGGAPDTQYF
TRBJ1-1	TRBV2	CASRAVRGSEAFF
TRBJ2-7	TRBV20-1	CSARGPGGPRGYEQYF
TRBJ2-2	TRBV7-9	CASSLAQGPLGELFF
TRBJ1-3	TRBV20-1	CSAPDREGNTIYF
TRBJ1-5	TRBV11-2	CASSSLPLIEVGQPQHF